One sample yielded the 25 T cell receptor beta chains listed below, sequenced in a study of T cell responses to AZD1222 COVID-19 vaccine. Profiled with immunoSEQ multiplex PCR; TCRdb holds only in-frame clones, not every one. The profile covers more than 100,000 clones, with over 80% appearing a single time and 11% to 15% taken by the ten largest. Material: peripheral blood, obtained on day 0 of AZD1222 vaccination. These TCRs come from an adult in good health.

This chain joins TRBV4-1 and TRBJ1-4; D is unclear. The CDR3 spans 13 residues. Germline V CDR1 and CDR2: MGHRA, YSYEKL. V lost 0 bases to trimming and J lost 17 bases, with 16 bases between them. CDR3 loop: CASSQEGQSLRFF. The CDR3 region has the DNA TGCGCCAGCAGCCAAGAAGGCCAGTCCTTGCGATTTTTT.

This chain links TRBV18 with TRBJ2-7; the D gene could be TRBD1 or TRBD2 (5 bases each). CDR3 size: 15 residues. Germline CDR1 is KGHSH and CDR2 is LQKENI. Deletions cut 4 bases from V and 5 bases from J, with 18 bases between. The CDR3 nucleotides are TGTGCCAGCTCACTCGAAGGGACGTATGGCAACGAGCAGTACTTC. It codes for CASSLEGTYGNEQYF.

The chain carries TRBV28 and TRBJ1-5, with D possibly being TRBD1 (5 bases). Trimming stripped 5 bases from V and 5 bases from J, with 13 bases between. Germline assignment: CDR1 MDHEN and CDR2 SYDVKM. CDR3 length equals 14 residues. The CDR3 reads CASSRGGWDQPQHF. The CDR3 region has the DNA TGTGCCAGCAGTAGGGGCGGATGGGATCAGCCCCAGCATTTT.

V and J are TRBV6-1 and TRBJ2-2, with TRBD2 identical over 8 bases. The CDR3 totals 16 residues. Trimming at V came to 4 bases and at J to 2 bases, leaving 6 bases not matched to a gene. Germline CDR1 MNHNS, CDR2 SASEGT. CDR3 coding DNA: TGTGCCAGCAGTGTTTTGGCGGGGGGTAACACCGGGGAGCTGTTTTTT. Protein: CASSVLAGGNTGELFF.

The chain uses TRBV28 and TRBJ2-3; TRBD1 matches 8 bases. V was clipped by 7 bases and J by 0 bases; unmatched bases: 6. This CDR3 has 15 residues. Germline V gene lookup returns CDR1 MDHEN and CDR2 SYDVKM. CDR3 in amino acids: CASTPTGASTDTQYF. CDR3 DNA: TGTGCCAGCACCCCGACAGGGGCCAGCACAGATACGCAGTATTTT.

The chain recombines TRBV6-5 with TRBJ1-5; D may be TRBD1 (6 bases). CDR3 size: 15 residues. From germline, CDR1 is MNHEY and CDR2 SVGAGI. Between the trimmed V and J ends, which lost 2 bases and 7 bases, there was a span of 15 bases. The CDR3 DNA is TGTGCCAGCAGTTACGAGTGGGACATGAAGCAGCCCCAGCATTTT. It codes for CASSYEWDMKQPQHF.

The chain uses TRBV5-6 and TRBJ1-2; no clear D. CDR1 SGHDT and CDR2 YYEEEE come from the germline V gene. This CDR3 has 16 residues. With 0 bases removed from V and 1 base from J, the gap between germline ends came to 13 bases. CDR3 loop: CASSLVGNILNYGYTF. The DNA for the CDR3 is TGTGCCAGCAGCTTGGTGGGGAATATCCTTAACTATGGCTACACCTTC.

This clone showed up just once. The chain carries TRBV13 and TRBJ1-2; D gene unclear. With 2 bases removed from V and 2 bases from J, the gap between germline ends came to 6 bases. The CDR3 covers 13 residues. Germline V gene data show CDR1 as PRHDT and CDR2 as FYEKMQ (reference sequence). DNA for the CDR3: TGTGCCAGCAGCTTATTGTCCAACTATGGCTACACCTTC. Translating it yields CASSLLSNYGYTF. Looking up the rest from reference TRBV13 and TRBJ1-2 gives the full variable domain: AAGVIQSPRHLIKEKRETATLKCYPIPRHDTVYWYQQGPGQDPQFLISFYEKMQSDKGSIPDRFSAQQFSDYHSELNMSSLELGDSALYFCASSLLSNYGYTFGSGTRLTVV.

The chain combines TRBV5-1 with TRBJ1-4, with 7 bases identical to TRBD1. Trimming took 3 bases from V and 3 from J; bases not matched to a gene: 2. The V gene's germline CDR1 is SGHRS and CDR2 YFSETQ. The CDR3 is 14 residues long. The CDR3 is CASSSGQPNEKLFF. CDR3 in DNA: TGCGCCAGCAGCTCGGGACAGCCTAATGAAAAACTGTTTTTT.

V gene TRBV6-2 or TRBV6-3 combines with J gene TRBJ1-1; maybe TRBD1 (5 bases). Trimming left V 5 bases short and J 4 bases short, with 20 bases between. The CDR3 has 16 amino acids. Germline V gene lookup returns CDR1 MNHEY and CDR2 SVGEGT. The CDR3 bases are TGTGCCAGCAGTCCGGGACCGCTCGAAGGGGCCACTGAAGCTTTCTTT. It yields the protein CASSPGPLEGATEAFF.

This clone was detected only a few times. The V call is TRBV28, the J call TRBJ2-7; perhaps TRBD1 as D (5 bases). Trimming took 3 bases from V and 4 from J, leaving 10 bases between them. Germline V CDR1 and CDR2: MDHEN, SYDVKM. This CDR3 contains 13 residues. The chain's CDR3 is CASSFRQLYEQYF. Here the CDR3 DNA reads TGTGCCAGCAGTTTCCGACAGTTATACGAGCAGTACTTC.

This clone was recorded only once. The CDR3 spells CASSGGGGNQPQHF. CDR3 in DNA: TGTGCCAGCAGTGGGGGGGGTGGGAATCAGCCCCAGCATTTT. This chain connects TRBV25-1 to TRBJ1-5, with D possibly being TRBD1 (5 bases). With 4 bases removed from V and 4 bases from J, the gap between germline ends came to 11 bases. The CDR3 extends over 14 amino acids. Germline assignment: CDR1 MGHDK and CDR2 SYGVNS.

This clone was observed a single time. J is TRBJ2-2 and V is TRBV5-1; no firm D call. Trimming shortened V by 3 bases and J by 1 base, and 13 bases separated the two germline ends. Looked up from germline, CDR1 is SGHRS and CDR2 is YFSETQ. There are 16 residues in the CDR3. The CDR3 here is CASSSRPVGNTGELFF. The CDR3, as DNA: TGCGCCAGCAGCTCCCGTCCGGTAGGGAACACCGGGGAGCTGTTTTTT.

The CDR3 DNA is TGCACCAGCAGCCAAGATACAGGGGGACAAGAGACCCAGTACTTC. Residues: CTSSQDTGGQETQYF. The genes are TRBV1 and TRBJ2-5; the D call in the table, TRBD1, was not verified against the DNA. TRBV1 is deemed a pseudogene. This CDR3 has 15 residues.

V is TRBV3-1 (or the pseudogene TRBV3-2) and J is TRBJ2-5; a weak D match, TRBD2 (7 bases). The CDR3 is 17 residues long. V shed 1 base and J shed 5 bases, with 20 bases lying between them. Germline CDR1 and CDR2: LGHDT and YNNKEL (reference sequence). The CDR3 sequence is CASSQGTRTAFPETQYF. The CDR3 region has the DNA TGTGCCAGCAGCCAAGGGACTAGGACAGCTTTTCCGGAGACCCAGTACTTC.

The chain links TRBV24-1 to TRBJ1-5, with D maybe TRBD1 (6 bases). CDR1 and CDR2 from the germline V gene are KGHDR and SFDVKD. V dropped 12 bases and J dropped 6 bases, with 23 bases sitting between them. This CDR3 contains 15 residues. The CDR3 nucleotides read TGTGCCTCGAATCGGGACACAAAAGGGGGTCAGCCCCAGCATTTT. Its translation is CASNRDTKGGQPQHF.

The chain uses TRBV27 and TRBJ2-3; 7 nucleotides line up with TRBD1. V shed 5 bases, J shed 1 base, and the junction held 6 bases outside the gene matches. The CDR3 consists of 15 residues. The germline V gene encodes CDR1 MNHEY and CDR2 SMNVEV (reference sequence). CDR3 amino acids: CASSRDSIRTDTQYF. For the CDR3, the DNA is TGTGCCAGCAGTCGGGACAGCATCCGCACAGATACGCAGTATTTT.

CDR3 region: CASNPQASYGYTF. The CDR3 DNA reads TGTGCCAGCAACCCTCAGGCCTCCTATGGCTACACCTTC. This chain uses TRBV28 with TRBJ1-2, with D uncertain. Germline V lookup: CDR1 MDHEN, CDR2 SYDVKM. This CDR3 has 13 amino acids. V lost 7 bases and J lost 4, with 13 bases in between.

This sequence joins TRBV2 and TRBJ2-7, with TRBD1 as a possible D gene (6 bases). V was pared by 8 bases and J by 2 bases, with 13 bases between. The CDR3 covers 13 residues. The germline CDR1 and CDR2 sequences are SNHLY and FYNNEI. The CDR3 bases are TGTGCCAGCGATTTAGCAGGGGCCTACGAGCAGTACTTC. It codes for CASDLAGAYEQYF.

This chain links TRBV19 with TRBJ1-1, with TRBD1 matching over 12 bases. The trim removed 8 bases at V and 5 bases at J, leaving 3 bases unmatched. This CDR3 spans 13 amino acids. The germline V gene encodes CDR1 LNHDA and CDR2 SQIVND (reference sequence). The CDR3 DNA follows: TGTGCCAGTGGGGACAGGGGGCTTACTGAAGCTTTCTTT. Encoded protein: CASGDRGLTEAFF.

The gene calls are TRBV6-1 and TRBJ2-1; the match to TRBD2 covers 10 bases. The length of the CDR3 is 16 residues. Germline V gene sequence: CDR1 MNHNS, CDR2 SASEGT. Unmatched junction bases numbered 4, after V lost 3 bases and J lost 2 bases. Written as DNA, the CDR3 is TGTGCCAGCAGTGATGTAGCGGGGGGTCCCTACAATGAGCAGTTCTTC. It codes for CASSDVAGGPYNEQFF.

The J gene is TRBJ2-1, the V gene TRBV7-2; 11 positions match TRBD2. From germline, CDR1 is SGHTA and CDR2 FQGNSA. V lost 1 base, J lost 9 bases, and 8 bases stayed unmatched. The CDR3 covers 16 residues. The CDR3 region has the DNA TGTGCCAGCAGCTTAGGACTAGCGGGAAATTCGGTTGAGCAGTTCTTC. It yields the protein CASSLGLAGNSVEQFF.

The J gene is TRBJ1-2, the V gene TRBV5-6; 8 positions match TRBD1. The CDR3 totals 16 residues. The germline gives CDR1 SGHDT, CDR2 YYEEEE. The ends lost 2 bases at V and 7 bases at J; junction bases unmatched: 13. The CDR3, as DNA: TGTGCCAGCAGCTTTCAAGCAGGGGGCGACCGCTTTGGCTACACCTTC. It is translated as CASSFQAGGDRFGYTF.

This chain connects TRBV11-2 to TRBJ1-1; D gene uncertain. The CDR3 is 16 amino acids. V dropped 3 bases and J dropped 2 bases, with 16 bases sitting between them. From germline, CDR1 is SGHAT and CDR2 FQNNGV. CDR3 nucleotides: TGTGCCAGCAGCTTTAACCCCGGGCCAGAAAACACTGAAGCTTTCTTT. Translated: CASSFNPGPENTEAFF.

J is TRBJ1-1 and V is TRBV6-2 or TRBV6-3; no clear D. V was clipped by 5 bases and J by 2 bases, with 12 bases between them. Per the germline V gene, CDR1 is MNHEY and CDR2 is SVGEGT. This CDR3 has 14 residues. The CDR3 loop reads CASSLIRDNTEAFF. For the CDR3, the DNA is TGTGCCAGCAGTCTAATCCGGGATAACACTGAAGCTTTCTTT.